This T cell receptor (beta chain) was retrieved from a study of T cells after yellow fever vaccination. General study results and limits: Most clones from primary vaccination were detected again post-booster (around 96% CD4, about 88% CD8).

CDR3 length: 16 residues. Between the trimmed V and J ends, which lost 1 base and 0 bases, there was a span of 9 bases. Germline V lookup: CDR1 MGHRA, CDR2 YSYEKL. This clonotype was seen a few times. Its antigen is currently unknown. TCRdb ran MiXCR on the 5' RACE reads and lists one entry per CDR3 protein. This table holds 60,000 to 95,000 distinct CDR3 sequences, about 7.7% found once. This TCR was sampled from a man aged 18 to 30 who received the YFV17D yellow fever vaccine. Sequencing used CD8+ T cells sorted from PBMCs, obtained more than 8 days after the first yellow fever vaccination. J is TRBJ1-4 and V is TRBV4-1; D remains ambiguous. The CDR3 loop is CASSQAVGTTNEKLFF. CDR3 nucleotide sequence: TGCGCCAGCAGCCAAGCGGTAGGGACAACTAATGAAAAACTGTTTTTT.